The rows below give T cell receptor beta chains drawn from one sample of a study of CD4 T cells in relation to SARS-CoV-2 and coronaviruses. The repertoire was sequenced with immunoSEQ multiplex PCR; TCRdb's copy has only in-frame clones and lacks some. Among about 12,000 clones listed, 69% were seen once. No antigen has been assigned to these receptors. Sequencing was done on a sample of CD4+ T cells from PBMCs, cultured in vitro. The receptors come from a human donor in good health. Each CDR3 is given with its conserved first and last residue. The D gene is left open where the match is weak. Clone size is given for some rows only: seen once, a few or many times, or a class if the clone is expanded.

clone size: NA; J gene: TRBJ2-4; D gene: NA; V gene: TRBV6-5; CDR3 DNA: TGTGCCAGCACGGGGGAGCGATACATCAAAAACATTCAGTACTTC; CDR3 protein: CASTGERYIKNIQYF
clone size: NA; J gene: TRBJ1-2; D gene: TRBD1; V gene: TRBV3-1/TRBV3-2; CDR3 DNA: TGTGCCAGCAGCCCATTGGACAGGGGGAACTATGGCTACACCTTC; CDR3 protein: CASSPLDRGNYGYTF
clone size: NA; J gene: TRBJ2-1; D gene: TRBD2; V gene: TRBV7-3; CDR3 DNA: TGTGCCAGCAGCTTAGAAATAGGTAGCGGGGTTTACAATGAGCAGTTCTTC; CDR3 protein: CASSLEIGSGVYNEQFF
clone size: NA; J gene: TRBJ2-3; D gene: TRBD2; V gene: TRBV5-1; CDR3 DNA: TGCGCCAGCAGCTTGGTTTTGACTAGCGGGACAGATACGCAGTATTTT; CDR3 protein: CASSLVLTSGTDTQYF
clone size: NA; J gene: TRBJ2-4; D gene: TRBD2; V gene: TRBV10-2; CDR3 DNA: TGCGCCAGCAGTACAGCGGGAGTCGAAAACATTCAGTACTTC; CDR3 protein: CASSTAGVENIQYF
clone size: NA; J gene: TRBJ2-7; D gene: NA; V gene: TRBV5-1; CDR3 DNA: TGCGCCAGCAGCTTGGGACTTGGGCTCGAGCAGTACTTC; CDR3 protein: CASSLGLGLEQYF
clone size: NA; J gene: TRBJ2-1; D gene: NA; V gene: TRBV23-1; CDR3 DNA: TGCGCCACCAAAGGAGATGAGCAGTTCTTC; CDR3 protein: CATKGDEQFF
clone size: NA; J gene: TRBJ2-3; D gene: TRBD1; V gene: TRBV7-9; CDR3 DNA: TGTGCCAGCAGCCTCAGACAGGGCCCAGATACGCAGTATTTT; CDR3 protein: CASSLRQGPDTQYF
clone size: once; J gene: TRBJ1-5; D gene: NA; V gene: TRBV24-1; CDR3 DNA: TGTGCCACCAGTGAGTTGGCTAGCAATCAGCCCCAGCATTTT; CDR3 protein: CATSELASNQPQHF
clone size: NA; J gene: TRBJ2-7; D gene: NA; V gene: TRBV30; CDR3 DNA: TGTGCCTGGAGGGCAGGACAGCCCTACGAGCAGTACTTC; CDR3 protein: CAWRAGQPYEQYF
clone size: NA; J gene: TRBJ2-7; D gene: NA; V gene: TRBV30; CDR3 DNA: TGTGCCTGGAGTGCCGATGTCCGCTACGAGCAGTACTTC; CDR3 protein: CAWSADVRYEQYF
clone size: NA; J gene: TRBJ2-7; D gene: TRBD1; V gene: TRBV18; CDR3 DNA: TGTGCCAGCTCTCCCTACAGGGGAGTCAACGAGCAGTACTTC; CDR3 protein: CASSPYRGVNEQYF
clone size: NA; J gene: TRBJ2-2; D gene: NA; V gene: TRBV25-1; CDR3 DNA: TGTGCCAGCAGCCCTTCTTTCGGGGAGCTGTTTTTT; CDR3 protein: CASSPSFGELFF
clone size: NA; J gene: TRBJ1-1; D gene: NA; V gene: TRBV3-1/TRBV3-2; CDR3 DNA: TGTGCCAGCAGCCAAGATCACGGAGGGGTGGGCACTGAAGCTTTCTTT; CDR3 protein: CASSQDHGGVGTEAFF
clone size: NA; J gene: TRBJ2-7; D gene: NA; V gene: TRBV30; CDR3 DNA: TGTGCCTGGACGGGTGGCACCTACGAGCAGTACTTC; CDR3 protein: CAWTGGTYEQYF
clone size: NA; J gene: TRBJ2-5; D gene: NA; V gene: TRBV19; CDR3 DNA: TGTGCCAGTAGTATAGGTGCGGGGCCTCAAGAGACCCAGTACTTC; CDR3 protein: CASSIGAGPQETQYF
clone size: NA; J gene: TRBJ2-1; D gene: NA; V gene: TRBV5-1; CDR3 DNA: TGCGCCAGCAGCTTGACAGGGCATGAGCAGTTCTTC; CDR3 protein: CASSLTGHEQFF
clone size: NA; J gene: TRBJ2-3; D gene: TRBD2; V gene: TRBV19; CDR3 DNA: TGTGCCAGTAAACTCCAGGACGGGAGGCCCACAGATACGCAGTATTTT; CDR3 protein: CASKLQDGRPTDTQYF
clone size: NA; J gene: TRBJ2-2; D gene: TRBD2; V gene: TRBV19; CDR3 DNA: TGTGCCAGTATTCTCGGGACTAGCGGGACCGGGGAGCTGTTTTTT; CDR3 protein: CASILGTSGTGELFF
clone size: NA; J gene: TRBJ1-5; D gene: TRBD1; V gene: TRBV6-5; CDR3 DNA: TGTGCCAGCAGCGGACAGGGGGCCGGTCAGCCCCAGCATTTT; CDR3 protein: CASSGQGAGQPQHF
clone size: NA; J gene: TRBJ2-7; D gene: NA; V gene: TRBV28; CDR3 DNA: TGTGCCAGCAGTTTAGCCCAGCGGGAGCAGTACTTC; CDR3 protein: CASSLAQREQYF
clone size: NA; J gene: TRBJ1-5; D gene: TRBD1; V gene: TRBV24-1; CDR3 DNA: TGTGCCACCAGTGATTCACGGACAGGAGCCTATAGCAATCAGCCCCAGCATTTT; CDR3 protein: CATSDSRTGAYSNQPQHF
clone size: NA; J gene: TRBJ2-1; D gene: NA; V gene: TRBV18; CDR3 DNA: TGTGCCAGCTCACCACTCAGGGTTGACAATGAGCAGTTCTTC; CDR3 protein: CASSPLRVDNEQFF
clone size: once; J gene: TRBJ1-1; D gene: NA; V gene: TRBV6-5; CDR3 DNA: TGTGCCAGCAGTTATGGGCGGGGGACTGAAGCTTTCTTT; CDR3 protein: CASSYGRGTEAFF
clone size: NA; J gene: TRBJ2-2; D gene: NA; V gene: TRBV7-8; CDR3 DNA: TGTGCCAGCAGCTTAGGCAACAGGGTACGGACCGGGGAGCTGTTTTTT; CDR3 protein: CASSLGNRVRTGELFF
clone size: NA; J gene: TRBJ2-3; D gene: NA; V gene: TRBV7-3; CDR3 DNA: TGTGCCAGCAGCCCTTACGACGGCTCAGATACGCAGTATTTT; CDR3 protein: CASSPYDGSDTQYF
clone size: NA; J gene: TRBJ2-1; D gene: TRBD2; V gene: TRBV7-8; CDR3 DNA: TGTGCCAGCAGCCGACCGGGACTAGCGGGACTAAGCTCCTACAATGAGCAGTTCTTC; CDR3 protein: CASSRPGLAGLSSYNEQFF
clone size: NA; J gene: TRBJ1-3; D gene: NA; V gene: TRBV5-5; CDR3 DNA: TGTGCCAGCAATTACTTGGGGCAGGGAAACACCATATATTTT; CDR3 protein: CASNYLGQGNTIYF
clone size: once; J gene: TRBJ2-1; D gene: NA; V gene: TRBV7-8; CDR3 DNA: TGTGCCAGCAGCCTCTCTCGGGAGAATGAGCAGTTCTTC; CDR3 protein: CASSLSRENEQFF
clone size: NA; J gene: TRBJ1-1; D gene: TRBD1; V gene: TRBV28; CDR3 DNA: TGTGCCAGCAGTCGACAGGGGCTCACTGAAGCTTTCTTT; CDR3 protein: CASSRQGLTEAFF
clone size: few; J gene: TRBJ1-5; D gene: NA; V gene: TRBV3-1/TRBV3-2; CDR3 DNA: TGTGCCAGCAGCCAAGAAGGCAGCAATCAGCCCCAGCATTTT; CDR3 protein: CASSQEGSNQPQHF
clone size: NA; J gene: TRBJ2-7; D gene: TRBD2; V gene: TRBV28; CDR3 DNA: TGTGCCAGCAGTGACCAATTAAGCGGGGTGGTGCAGTACTTC; CDR3 protein: CASSDQLSGVVQYF
clone size: NA; J gene: TRBJ1-5; D gene: TRBD1; V gene: TRBV7-2; CDR3 DNA: TGTGCCAGCAGGGGACAGGGGTCAAATCAGCCCCAGCATTTT; CDR3 protein: CASRGQGSNQPQHF
clone size: NA; J gene: TRBJ1-2; D gene: NA; V gene: TRBV11-3; CDR3 DNA: TGTGCCAGCAGCCACAGACGCGTCAGGGAACAAGGTAACTATGGCTACACCTTC; CDR3 protein: CASSHRRVREQGNYGYTF
clone size: once; J gene: TRBJ2-1; D gene: NA; V gene: TRBV7-3; CDR3 DNA: TGTGCCAGCAGCCCCCAGTCGAGAGCGAATGAGCAGTTCTTC; CDR3 protein: CASSPQSRANEQFF
clone size: few; J gene: TRBJ2-7; D gene: TRBD2; V gene: TRBV5-1; CDR3 DNA: TGCGCCAGCAGCCTTGACGGACTAGCGGGAGGTTACGAGCAGTACTTC; CDR3 protein: CASSLDGLAGGYEQYF
clone size: NA; J gene: TRBJ1-1; D gene: NA; V gene: TRBV3-1/TRBV3-2; CDR3 DNA: TGTGCCAGCAGCCAAGAGGGGGTTTTCACTGAAGCTTTCTTT; CDR3 protein: CASSQEGVFTEAFF
clone size: NA; J gene: TRBJ2-7; D gene: NA; V gene: TRBV6-1; CDR3 DNA: TGTGCCAGCAGTGATGCCGGGGAACCCTACGAGCAGTACTTC; CDR3 protein: CASSDAGEPYEQYF
clone size: once; J gene: TRBJ1-1; D gene: NA; V gene: TRBV9; CDR3 DNA: TGTGCCAGCAGCGTGGGGGGCGCAACGACTGAAGCTTTCTTT; CDR3 protein: CASSVGGATTEAFF
clone size: NA; J gene: TRBJ1-5; D gene: TRBD1; V gene: TRBV19; CDR3 DNA: TGTGCCAGTAGTATAGCAGGCCAGGGGGTTAAGCCCCAGCATTTT; CDR3 protein: CASSIAGQGVKPQHF
clone size: few; J gene: TRBJ2-1; D gene: NA; V gene: TRBV3-1/TRBV3-2; CDR3 DNA: TGTGCCAGCAGCCAATCCCAGGGAGGTGAGCAGTTCTTC; CDR3 protein: CASSQSQGGEQFF
clone size: NA; J gene: TRBJ2-5; D gene: NA; V gene: TRBV6-5; CDR3 DNA: TGTGCCAGCGCAAACGGCCCCACGACGGAGACCCAGTACTTC; CDR3 protein: CASANGPTTETQYF
clone size: NA; J gene: TRBJ2-5; D gene: NA; V gene: TRBV5-1; CDR3 DNA: TGCGCCAGCAGCTTGGGGAATCTTCCCCCAGAGACCCAGTACTTC; CDR3 protein: CASSLGNLPPETQYF
clone size: few; J gene: TRBJ1-5; D gene: NA; V gene: TRBV28; CDR3 DNA: TGTGCCAGCAGTAACCCATGGGGCAATCAGCCCCAGCATTTT; CDR3 protein: CASSNPWGNQPQHF
clone size: few; J gene: TRBJ1-2; D gene: TRBD1; V gene: TRBV24-1; CDR3 DNA: TGTGCCACCAGTGAGCGACAGGGGCGCTACACCTTC; CDR3 protein: CATSERQGRYTF
clone size: NA; J gene: TRBJ2-7; D gene: TRBD1; V gene: TRBV28; CDR3 DNA: TGTGCCAGCAGGGGGGTGGACAGGGGGGACGAGCAGTACTTC; CDR3 protein: CASRGVDRGDEQYF
clone size: NA; J gene: TRBJ2-5; D gene: NA; V gene: TRBV19; CDR3 DNA: TGTGCCAGTAGCACAGGGTATTTAGAGACCCAGTACTTC; CDR3 protein: CASSTGYLETQYF
clone size: NA; J gene: TRBJ2-2; D gene: NA; V gene: TRBV9; CDR3 DNA: TGTGCCAGCAGCGTAGTGGCTAACCAGGGGGGGGACACCGGGGAGCTGTTTTTT; CDR3 protein: CASSVVANQGGDTGELFF
clone size: once; J gene: TRBJ1-1; D gene: NA; V gene: TRBV5-5; CDR3 DNA: TGTGCCAGCAGCCTCTACCCTCTACGTGACACTGAAGCTTTCTTT; CDR3 protein: CASSLYPLRDTEAFF
clone size: NA; J gene: TRBJ2-2; D gene: NA; V gene: TRBV24-1; CDR3 DNA: TGTGCCACAGGAGGGGACACCGGGGAGCTGTTTTTT; CDR3 protein: CATGGDTGELFF
clone size: NA; J gene: TRBJ2-7; D gene: NA; V gene: TRBV3-1/TRBV3-2; CDR3 DNA: TGTGCCAGCAGCCGTGGGGGGGGACACTTCTCCTACGAGCAGTACTTC; CDR3 protein: CASSRGGGHFSYEQYF
clone size: few; J gene: TRBJ2-1; D gene: TRBD2; V gene: TRBV19; CDR3 DNA: TGTGCCAGTAGTACTTCTAGCGGGAGGGCCAGGGATGAGCAGTTCTTC; CDR3 protein: CASSTSSGRARDEQFF
clone size: NA; J gene: TRBJ2-1; D gene: NA; V gene: TRBV10-3; CDR3 DNA: TGTGCCATCAGTGAGTCGACAGGAGACAATGAGCAGTTCTTC; CDR3 protein: CAISESTGDNEQFF
clone size: NA; J gene: TRBJ2-7; D gene: NA; V gene: TRBV30; CDR3 DNA: TGTGCCTGGAGTAGACAGATCTCCTACGAGCAGTACTTC; CDR3 protein: CAWSRQISYEQYF
clone size: NA; J gene: TRBJ1-4; D gene: NA; V gene: TRBV24-1; CDR3 DNA: TGTGCCACCAGTGGGGGTAGGAGGTTTTTT; CDR3 protein: CATSGGRRFF
clone size: few; J gene: TRBJ2-7; D gene: TRBD2; V gene: TRBV18; CDR3 DNA: TGTGCCAGCTCCCTGCGGACTAGGGAGCAGTACTTC; CDR3 protein: CASSLRTREQYF
clone size: NA; J gene: TRBJ2-3; D gene: TRBD2; V gene: TRBV5-4; CDR3 DNA: TGTGCCAGCAGCTTGGTCCTAGCGGGTAGCACAGATACGCAGTATTTT; CDR3 protein: CASSLVLAGSTDTQYF